This T cell receptor (beta chain) is from a study of blood T cells in healthy people across ages. Whole-study findings and limits: A greater number of naive CD4+ cells and higher diversity distinguished long-lived donors from aged donors. With age, beta diversity per million T cells declined roughly linearly, significantly by approximately 40.

For this clonotype: Its target is unknown.

V was trimmed by 6 bases and J by 0 bases, leaving 22 bases between them. The CDR3 is made up of 18 amino acids. Germline CDR1 SGHRS, CDR2 YFSETQ. For the second PCR, which ran for 7 to 11 cycles, a sample-barcoded 5' primer and a J-beta primer mix were used. TCRdb used MiXCR to reprocess the 5' RACE reads, holding one entry per CDR3 protein. There are over 600,000 distinct CDR3 sequences in the sample; about 47% occur only once, and about a sixth lies in the top ten. The receptor was derived from a man older than 75 in good health. Sequenced: blood. The chain carries TRBV5-1 and TRBJ2-1; possibly TRBD1 or TRBD2 for D (5 bases each). The CDR3 coding sequence is TGCGCCAGCACCTATGGGGTGGGGGTTTCGAGCTCCTACAATGAGCAGTTCTTC. It codes for CASTYGVGVSSSYNEQFF.